Presented here are 13 T cell receptor beta chains from one specimen sequenced in a study of PD-1 blockade in classical Hodgkin lymphoma. Here immunoSEQ multiplex PCR was the method, and the copy in TCRdb shows in-frame clones only, minus some. The sample includes approximately 17,000 clones, approximately 86% of them seen just once. Exposure to brentuximab vedotin varied, and each patient had relapsed following autologous stem cell transplantation. Using magnetic negative selection, the CD4+ T cells were separated out of thawed PBMCs. Sample: CD4+ T cells from blood, taken at baseline. These receptors originate from a human donor with classical Hodgkin lymphoma.

V is TRBV6-1 and J is TRBJ2-3; D possibly corresponds to TRBD2 (7 bases). Germline values: CDR1 MNHNS, CDR2 SASEGT. V lost 3 bases and J lost 4, with 11 bases in between. CDR3 length: 14 amino acids. The CDR3 nucleotides read TGTGCCAGCAGTGAGATGGGGGGGCCAGATACGCAGTATTTT. Protein: CASSEMGGPDTQYF.

The chain carries TRBV7-9 and TRBJ2-5; D gene uncertain. There are 14 residues in the CDR3. V shed 6 bases and J shed 7 bases, with 18 bases lying between them. CDR1 SEHNR and CDR2 FQNEAQ come from the germline V gene (reference sequence). In nucleotides, the CDR3 is TGTGCCAGCAGTACCAGGCAGCCCGGCGGGACCCAGTACTTC. It yields the protein CASSTRQPGGTQYF.

The chain recombines TRBV27 with TRBJ2-5, with 8 bases that match TRBD2. The germline CDR1 and CDR2 sequences are MNHEY and SMNVEV (reference sequence). The CDR3 spans 18 residues. With 0 bases clipped from V and 7 bases from J, the junction kept 16 bases outside the gene matches. CDR3: CASSLSASGGGPVWTQYF. DNA for the CDR3: TGTGCCAGCAGTTTATCAGCCAGCGGGGGCGGACCGGTCTGGACCCAGTACTTC.

The V gene is TRBV4-1, the J gene TRBJ2-7; 9 bases map to TRBD1. Germline trimming cut 3 bases from V and 4 bases from J; bases unmatched to any gene: 10. Germline lookup yields CDR1 MGHRA and CDR2 YSYEKL. The CDR3 sequence is 16 residues long. CDR3 nucleotides: TGCGCCAGCAGCCAGTCGGACAGGGGAGCTGCGTACGAGCAGTACTTC. It specifies CASSQSDRGAAYEQYF.

This chain links TRBV7-9 with TRBJ1-4, with TRBD1 as a possible D gene (6 bases). The CDR3 runs 16 residues. V was clipped by 5 bases and J by 4 bases, with 17 bases between them. Per the germline V gene, CDR1 is SEHNR and CDR2 is FQNEAQ (reference sequence). CDR3: CASSLTGGRFNEKLFF. For the CDR3, the DNA is TGTGCCAGCAGCCTAACCGGGGGGCGGTTTAATGAAAAACTGTTTTTT.

This chain uses TRBV29-1 with TRBJ1-6, with TRBD1 as a possible D gene (6 bases). From germline, CDR1 is SQVTM and CDR2 ANQGSEA. CDR3 length: 22 residues. V was clipped by 4 bases and J by 0 bases, with 31 bases between them. This CDR3 reads CSVGRNYYRVDLSSSYNSPLHF. DNA of the CDR3: TGCAGCGTTGGACGAAACTATTACAGGGTCGACCTCTCGAGCTCCTATAATTCACCCCTCCACTTT.

The chain combines TRBV4-3 with TRBJ2-1; 11 nucleotides align to TRBD2. V lost 0 bases and J lost 4; bases outside the gene matches: 8. There are 18 residues in the CDR3. Germline V CDR1 and CDR2: LGHNA, YSLEER. The CDR3 DNA reads TGCGCCAGCAGCCAAGATCCGGCCGGGACTAGCGGTTACAATGAGCAGTTCTTC. It yields the protein CASSQDPAGTSGYNEQFF.

V usage is TRBV6-5 and J usage is TRBJ1-3; D not resolved. V gave up 6 bases and J gave up 0 bases, with 9 bases separating them. In germline, CDR1 is MNHEY, CDR2 SVGAGI. This CDR3 spans 14 amino acids. The CDR3 DNA reads as TGTGCCAGCAGAGCCAGCCTCTCTGGAAACACCATATATTTT. Translation: CASRASLSGNTIYF.

The chain joins TRBV5-5 to TRBJ1-5; 8 bases fit TRBD1. Germline V gene data show CDR1 as SGHKS and CDR2 as YYEKEE (reference sequence). CDR3 size: 13 residues. J gave up 9 bases and V 1 base, and 3 bases lay outside the gene matches. CDR3: CASSLIGTGPQHF. The DNA of the CDR3 is TGTGCCAGCAGCTTGATTGGGACAGGGCCCCAGCATTTT.

This chain connects TRBV7-9 to TRBJ2-3; D possibly corresponds to TRBD1 (5 bases). The ends were cut back, 4 bases at V and 6 bases at J, with 14 bases in the middle. Germline-derived CDR1 and CDR2 are SEHNR and FQNEAQ (reference sequence). The CDR3 sequence is 14 residues long. The CDR3 loop reads CASSSLQGGDTQYF. Written as DNA, the CDR3 is TGTGCCAGCAGCTCTCTCCAGGGTGGGGATACGCAGTATTTT.

The rearrangement uses TRBV28 and TRBJ2-6; D gene ambiguous. The CDR3 runs 15 residues. Germline assignment: CDR1 MDHEN and CDR2 SYDVKM. The V gene lost 6 bases and the J gene lost 4 bases, with 13 bases spanning the gap. For the CDR3, the DNA is TGTGCCAGCAGCCGGAGCCGGGCGGGGGCCAACGTCCTGACTTTC. This sequence encodes CASSRSRAGANVLTF.

The chain combines TRBV10-3 with TRBJ1-1; possibly TRBD1 for D (6 bases). CDR1 is ENHRY, CDR2 SYGVKD, per germline. Trimming left V 6 bases short and J 5 bases short, with 19 bases between. The CDR3 spans 15 residues. The chain's CDR3 is CAIRNTEGGGTEAFF. The CDR3 DNA is TGTGCCATCAGAAATACCGAGGGGGGAGGAACTGAAGCTTTCTTT.

V gene TRBV19 combines with J gene TRBJ1-2; D is possibly TRBD1 (5 bases). In germline, CDR1 is LNHDA, CDR2 SQIVND (reference sequence). V gave up 7 bases and J gave up 4 bases, with 16 bases separating them. This CDR3 is built from 14 residues. Written as DNA, the CDR3 is TGTGCCAGTAAGAGAGGGACCGGCCCCTATGGCTACACCTTC. Translation: CASKRGTGPYGYTF.